The sequence of this T cell receptor beta chain was determined in a study of cytomegalovirus exposure and HLA in healthy donors. With regard to this clone: What it binds is not known.

Study outcomes and limitations: Associated with HLA alleles at 0.05 false discovery rate in a later analysis were over 15,000 TCR beta sequences. Later analysis reportedly placed an Asian-associated ancestry cluster below the roughly 630-donor mean in N-insertions. According to the study, roughly 160 TCR beta chains were cytomegalovirus-associated.

Amplification used 60 Vbeta primers and 13 Jbeta primers. Per the study methods: Later, 65 million to 85 million unique TCR beta chains were counted in an analysis, and roughly 11 million of them were shared. Assay used: immunoSEQ multiplex PCR; TCRdb lists only in-frame clones, some missing. D and trimming come from the DNA, and the V and J calls and clone size come from that table. This listing includes about 110,000 clones. The ends were cut back, 7 bases at V and 2 bases at J, with 13 bases in the middle. Looked up from germline, CDR1 is SGHDN and CDR2 is FVKESK. This CDR3 comprises 14 residues. The sample comprised PBMCs. The J gene is TRBJ2-3, the V gene TRBV14, with D possibly TRBD2 on 6 matching bases. This TCR was recovered from a man between 40 and 49 years old in good health and CMV-seropositive. The CDR3 nucleotides read TGTGCCAGCACCCCGGGACTCCACACAGATACGCAGTATTTT. It specifies CASTPGLHTDTQYF. Variable domain in full (rest from reference TRBV14 and TRBJ2-3): EAGVTQFPSHSVIEKGQTVTLRCDPISGHDNLYWYRRVMGKEIKFLLHFVKESKQDESGMPNNRFLAERTGGTYSTLKVQPAELEDSGVYFCASTPGLHTDTQYFGPGTRLTVL.